These 20 T cell receptor beta chains share one sample of origin, sequenced in a study of technical replicates of blood from a few donors. Assay used: immunoSEQ multiplex PCR; TCRdb lists only in-frame clones, some missing. The table lists about 100,000 clones, more than 90% of them singletons. The material sequenced was T cells isolated from PBMCs. These receptors were collected from a human donor in good health.

The chain has TRBV4-1 and TRBJ1-1, with 9 bases fitting TRBD1. This CDR3 has 18 amino acids. V gave up 4 bases and J gave up 0 bases; unmatched junction bases: 12. CDR1 and CDR2 from the germline V gene are MGHRA and YSYEKL. The CDR3 nucleotides are TGCGCCAGCAGCCCCTTACAGGGGGCGGGGGTGTTGAACACTGAAGCTTTCTTT. Its translation: CASSPLQGAGVLNTEAFF.

The gene calls are TRBV6-1 and TRBJ2-1, with D possibly TRBD2 on 5 matching bases. The CDR3 loop spans 14 amino acids. From germline, CDR1 is MNHNS and CDR2 SASEGT. Trimming took 3 bases from V and 6 from J, leaving 12 bases between them. The CDR3 is CASSDRGLVNEQFF. The CDR3, as DNA: TGTGCCAGCAGTGACCGAGGGCTAGTCAATGAGCAGTTCTTC.

The chain carries TRBV7-6 and TRBJ2-7; 8 bases map to TRBD2. Trimming cost V 6 bases and J 3 bases; bases outside gene matches: 7. CDR1 SGHVS and CDR2 FNYEAQ come from the germline V gene. The CDR3 is 14 amino acids. The CDR3 sequence is CASRTTGTSYEQYF. CDR3 nucleotide sequence: TGTGCCAGCAGAACCACCGGGACTAGCTACGAGCAGTACTTC.

The rearrangement links TRBV6-5 to TRBJ1-3, with a weak D call TRBD1 (6 bases). Germline CDR1 MNHEY, CDR2 SVGAGI. The CDR3 runs 15 residues. V shed 4 bases and J shed 3 bases, with 13 bases lying between them. As DNA, the CDR3 is TGTGCCAGCAGTTCCAGGGGCGGCGGTGGAAACACCATATATTTT. Its protein product is CASSSRGGGGNTIYF.

This clone appeared once. V gene TRBV29-1 combines with J gene TRBJ2-3; 8 bases map to TRBD2. This CDR3 region has 13 residues. The germline CDR1 and CDR2 sequences are SQVTM and ANQGSEA. The ends lost 5 bases at V and 4 bases at J; junction bases unmatched: 5. In DNA, the CDR3 is TGCAGCGTTCAGCGGGGGTGGGCAGATACGCAGTATTTT. Translation gives CSVQRGWADTQYF.

This sequence joins TRBV27 and TRBJ2-7; TRBD2 agrees at 7 bases. The V segment lost 6 bases and the J segment 3 bases; nucleotides outside the gene matches: 2. Germline V lookup: CDR1 MNHEY, CDR2 SMNVEV (reference sequence). CDR3 length: 12 residues. The CDR3 DNA reads TGTGCCAGCAGGGCTAGCGGCTACGAGCAGTACTTC. This sequence encodes CASRASGYEQYF.

V usage is TRBV9 and J usage is TRBJ2-7; a weak D match, TRBD1 (6 bases). Germline assignment: CDR1 SGDLS and CDR2 YYNGEE. The CDR3 extends over 13 amino acids. V lost 4 bases and J lost 3, with 11 bases in between. The CDR3 sequence is CASSSGHLYEQYF. The CDR3 nucleotides read TGTGCCAGCAGCTCGGGACACCTCTACGAGCAGTACTTC.

This clone was detected once. The rearrangement joins TRBV10-1 to TRBJ2-3, with 14 bases lining up with TRBD2. The CDR3 length is 15 residues. CDR1 WNHNN and CDR2 SYGVQD come from the germline V gene (reference sequence). The trim removed 4 bases at V and 4 bases at J, leaving 1 base unmatched. The chain's CDR3 is CASSGTSGGSDTQYF. For the CDR3, the DNA is TGCGCCAGCAGTGGGACTAGCGGGGGGTCAGATACGCAGTATTTT.

The V call is TRBV23-1, the J call TRBJ1-1; D unclear. TRBV23-1 counts as an open reading frame of uncertain function. V was pared by 1 base and J by 6 bases, with 15 bases between. This CDR3 region has 15 residues. The CDR3 region is CASSQFDTSAPEAFF. DNA for the CDR3: TGCGCCAGCAGTCAATTCGACACCTCAGCCCCTGAAGCTTTCTTT.

The chain employs TRBV15 and TRBJ2-7; D not certain. The germline CDR1 and CDR2 sequences are LNHNV and YYDKDF (reference sequence). V was cut by 5 bases and J by 4 bases, with 6 bases left in between. The CDR3 is 11 amino acids. The CDR3 DNA reads TGTGCCACCAGCGAGGCGTACGAGCAGTACTTC. Amino acids: CATSEAYEQYF.

The chain has TRBV7-9 and TRBJ2-5, with 8 bases identical to TRBD1. CDR1 and CDR2 from the germline V gene are SEHNR and FQNEAQ (reference sequence). The CDR3 has 14 residues. V shed 5 bases, J shed 5 bases, and the junction held 7 bases outside the gene matches. The CDR3 DNA reads TGTGCCAGCAGCCCACAGGGGGTGGGGGAGACCCAGTACTTC. It encodes CASSPQGVGETQYF.

The V call is TRBV6-5, the J call TRBJ2-1, with 8 bases fitting TRBD1. Germline V gene sequence: CDR1 MNHEY, CDR2 SVGAGI. V was clipped by 4 bases and J by 1 base; unmatched bases: 6. CDR3 length equals 16 residues. The CDR3 DNA sequence: TGTGCCAGCAGTTCGTGGACAGGGCAATCCTACAATGAGCAGTTCTTC. Translation gives CASSSWTGQSYNEQFF.

The CDR3, as DNA: TGTGCCAGCAGCCAAGAGGGGTTGACTAGCGGATCCTACGAGCAGTACTTC. The encoded protein is CASSQEGLTSGSYEQYF. V and J are TRBV14 and TRBJ2-7; 9 bases align to TRBD2. V trimming: 0 bases; J trimming: 1 base; junction bases outside the gene matches: 7. The length of the CDR3 is 17 residues. Germline V CDR1 and CDR2: SGHDN, FVKESK. The full variable domain, its missing parts supplied by reference TRBV14 and TRBJ2-7, is EAGVTQFPSHSVIEKGQTVTLRCDPISGHDNLYWYRRVMGKEIKFLLHFVKESKQDESGMPNNRFLAERTGGTYSTLKVQPAELEDSGVYFCASSQEGLTSGSYEQYFGPGTRLTVT.

The count of this clone is one. This sequence joins TRBV5-1 and TRBJ2-5; 12 bases map to TRBD2. Germline CDR1 reads SGHRS; CDR2 reads YFSETQ. J gave up 2 bases and V 4 bases, and 9 bases lay outside the gene matches. This CDR3 contains 17 residues. The CDR3 sequence is CASSTGLAGRIQETQYF. The CDR3 bases are TGCGCCAGCAGCACGGGACTAGCGGGCCGGATTCAAGAGACCCAGTACTTC. Drawing the rest from reference TRBV5-1 and TRBJ2-5, the complete variable domain is KAGVTQTPRYLIKTRGQQVTLSCSPISGHRSVSWYQQTPGQGLQFLFEYFSETQRNKGNFPGRFSGRQFSNSRSEMNVSTLELGDSALYLCASSTGLAGRIQETQYFGPGTRLLVL.

This chain joins TRBV11-3 and TRBJ1-2; a weak D match, TRBD1 (6 bases). CDR3 length equals 15 residues. CDR1 SGHNT and CDR2 YENEEA come from the germline V gene. V was pared by 4 bases and J by 2 bases, with 14 bases between. The CDR3 region is CASSSLTGKNYGYTF. CDR3 in DNA: TGTGCCAGCAGCTCCTTAACAGGGAAAAACTATGGCTACACCTTC.

V usage is TRBV14 and J usage is TRBJ1-3; D uncertain. Trimming left V 2 bases short and J 5 bases short, with 7 bases between. Per the germline V gene, CDR1 is SGHDN and CDR2 is FVKESK. This CDR3 has 13 residues. As DNA, the CDR3 is TGTGCCAGCAGCCAATACGGTCGAAACACCATATATTTT. It specifies CASSQYGRNTIYF.

The J gene is TRBJ2-3, the V gene TRBV7-9; D possibly corresponds to TRBD2 (6 bases). CDR1 and CDR2 from the germline V gene are SEHNR and FQNEAQ (reference sequence). The CDR3 is made up of 17 amino acids. Trimming left V 2 bases short and J 2 bases short, with 17 bases between. CDR3 in DNA: TGTGCCAGCAGCTTATCGATACGGGACTCCCTCACAGATACGCAGTATTTT. This gives the protein CASSLSIRDSLTDTQYF.

The chain joins TRBV16 to TRBJ2-3; D is possibly TRBD2 (5 bases). Germline-derived CDR1 and CDR2 are KGHSY and FQNENV. V was trimmed by 1 base and J by 3 bases, leaving 17 bases between them. The CDR3 length is 17 residues. Here the CDR3 DNA reads TGTGCCAGCAGCCAATGGACTTTTATAGTACCGACAGATACGCAGTATTTT. Its translation is CASSQWTFIVPTDTQYF.

The rearrangement uses TRBV6-6 and TRBJ2-7; 7 positions agree with TRBD1. The CDR3 has 15 amino acids. Germline loops: CDR1 MNHNY, CDR2 SVGAGI (reference sequence). V lost 2 bases, J lost 6 bases, and 10 bases stayed unmatched. DNA for the CDR3: TGTGCCAGCAGTTACGTAGGGGGCTTAACGCGCGAGCAGTACTTC. Protein product: CASSYVGGLTREQYF.

The chain is built from TRBV11-2 and TRBJ2-7; D not certain. Looked up from germline, CDR1 is SGHAT and CDR2 is FQNNGV. The ends were cut back, 4 bases at V and 2 bases at J, with 24 bases in the middle. This CDR3 is built from 18 residues. The CDR3 sequence: CASSSITVRLLPTYEQYF. DNA for the CDR3: TGTGCCAGCAGCTCCATCACCGTTAGACTGCTCCCAACCTACGAGCAGTACTTC.